These 27 T cell receptor beta chains share one sample of origin, sequenced in a study of breast tumors, draining lymph nodes, adjacent tissues (dated by TCRdb to the mid-2010s). Library generation was performed with multiplex PCR. Sequencing took place on an Illumina HiSeq 2000. The public reads were quality trimmed at Q25 with fastp and then assembled into clones with MiXCR by TCRdb, keeping productive beta chains. Rows with a matching CDR3 protein are joined into one entry that keeps the most common DNA and genes. Present in this sample are around 170,000 distinct CDR3 sequences, around a third of which were seen just once. The ten most abundant clones make up over 3.5% of the sample. Lymph node samples came from the axillary draining lymph nodes of breast cancer patients. The material sequenced was axillary lymph node tissue. These receptors all stem from a female donor with breast cancer. Some clones in this sample may be carry-over from other donors' samples.

This clonotype was counted ten times or more. The chain uses TRBV5-4 and TRBJ2-1; D is uncertain. V was shortened by 4 bases and J by 5 bases, with 10 bases between the two germline ends. Germline V CDR1 and CDR2: SGHNT, YYREEE (reference sequence). The CDR3 consists of 13 residues. As DNA, the CDR3 is TGTGCCAGCAGCGAGGACGCAGACAATGAGCAGTTCTTC. Residues: CASSEDADNEQFF.

This clonotype was counted at least ten times. CDR3 loop: CASRYDRGRMAFF. CDR3 in DNA: TGTGCCAGCAGATACGACAGGGGGCGTATGGCTTTCTTT. V usage is TRBV2 and J usage is TRBJ1-1; 10 bases align to TRBD1. The CDR3 is 13 amino acids. The ends lost 6 bases at V and 11 bases at J; junction bases unmatched: 9. Germline CDR1 and CDR2: SNHLY and FYNNEI.

Many counts were recorded for this clonotype. V gene TRBV29-1 combines with J gene TRBJ2-3; 7 bases map to TRBD2. The CDR3 is made up of 13 amino acids. Germline V lookup: CDR1 SQVTM, CDR2 ANQGSEA. Trimming removed 6 bases from V and 1 base from J; junction bases left unmatched: 4. The CDR3: CSVAGKGTDTQYF. In nucleotides, the CDR3 is TGCAGCGTAGCGGGAAAGGGCACAGATACGCAGTATTTT.

This clonotype has at least ten counts. CDR3 in DNA: TGCAGTGCTAGAGATATTACCGGTTACACCATATATTTT. Encoded protein: CSARDITGYTIYF. V is TRBV20-1 and J is TRBJ1-3; D uncertain. Germline V CDR1 and CDR2: DFQATT, SNEGSKA (reference sequence). The CDR3 spans 13 residues. Between the trimmed V and J ends, which lost 0 bases and 8 bases, there was a span of 11 bases.

This clonotype was found many times. The chain employs TRBV7-2 and TRBJ1-2; no clear D. Germline CDR1 and CDR2: SGHTA and FQGNSA. The CDR3 totals 13 residues. The germline V and J ends were trimmed by 2 bases and 8 bases, with 12 bases remaining between them. The CDR3 spells CASSLQQPAGYTF. The CDR3 DNA is TGTGCCAGCAGCTTACAACAGCCTGCCGGCTACACCTTC.

This clonotype was counted many times. The V gene is TRBV7-9, the J gene TRBJ2-5; D call uncertain. Trimming took off 3 bases at V and 1 base at J, with 12 bases between the two ends. Germline V gene lookup returns CDR1 SEHNR and CDR2 FQNEAQ (reference sequence). The length of the CDR3 is 15 residues. CDR3 DNA: TGTGCCAGCAGCTTCGTCGAGGATCCCCAAGAGACCCAGTACTTC. As protein: CASSFVEDPQETQYF.

This chain joins TRBV15 and TRBJ1-5, with a weak D call TRBD1 (5 bases). In germline, CDR1 is LNHNV, CDR2 YYDKDF (reference sequence). CDR3 size: 15 residues. V was shortened by 3 bases and J by 7 bases, with 16 bases between the two germline ends. CDR3 loop: CATSSLDQGVQPQHF. CDR3 DNA: TGTGCCACCAGCAGCTTGGATCAGGGTGTACAGCCCCAGCATTTT.

This clonotype has only a few counts. A much larger clonotype is one base distant, so this may be a read error. This chain links TRBV20-1 with TRBJ2-1, with 7 bases matching TRBD2. Per germline, CDR1 DFQATT and CDR2 SNEGSKA (reference sequence). CDR3 size: 15 residues. V was clipped by 0 bases and J by 7 bases; unmatched bases: 9. CDR3 nucleotide sequence: TGCAGTGCTAGAGAGGGGGGGAGGAGGTCGAATGAGCAGTTCTTC. It translates to CSAREGGRRSNEQFF.

The table lists this clonotype with many counts. The chain combines TRBV3-1 with TRBJ1-2; 7 bases are a match to TRBD1. Germline CDR1 reads LGHDT; CDR2 reads YNNKEL (reference sequence). Unmatched junction bases numbered 3, after V lost 1 base and J lost 4 bases. The CDR3 loop spans 14 amino acids. This CDR3 is CASSQGQGSYGYTF. CDR3 nucleotide sequence: TGTGCCAGCAGCCAAGGACAGGGAAGCTATGGCTACACCTTC.

As for this clonotype: A junction boundary mismatches the germline segment, possibly from a read error. The chain is built from TRBV9 and TRBJ1-4, with 9 bases lining up with TRBD1. This CDR3 has 20 residues. Per germline, CDR1 SGDLS and CDR2 YYNGEE. The CDR3 sequence: CASRGTGGTGEGESNEKLFF. In DNA, the CDR3 is TGTGCCAGCAGAGGTACAGGGGGCACGGGGGAAGGAGAGTCTAATGAGAAACTGTTTTTT. Full variable domain (rest looked up from reference TRBV9 and TRBJ1-4): DSGVTQTPKHLITATGQRVTLRCSPRSGDLSVYWYQQSLDQGLQFLIQYYNGEERAKGNILERFSAQQFPDLHSELNLSSLELGDSALYFCASRGTGGTGEGESNEKLFFGSGTQLSVL.

This clonotype was seen many times. The genes are TRBV7-3 and TRBJ2-7, with D hard to call. This CDR3 has 15 amino acids. Germline values: CDR1 SGHTA, CDR2 FQGTGA. V dropped 1 base and J dropped 3 bases, with 13 bases sitting between them. CDR3 DNA sequence: TGTGCCAGCAGCTTAAGCGGCGGACCCAACTACGAGCAGTACTTC. Protein product: CASSLSGGPNYEQYF.

Many counts were recorded for this clonotype. The chain has TRBV11-2 and TRBJ2-7; D remains ambiguous. With 7 bases removed from V and 4 bases from J, the gap between germline ends came to 8 bases. The CDR3 sequence is 11 residues long. Germline V gene lookup returns CDR1 SGHAT and CDR2 FQNNGV. The CDR3 nucleotides are TGTGCCAGCACCCAGTATTACGAGCAGTACTTC. Residues: CASTQYYEQYF.

This clonotype was detected many times. The chain has TRBV10-3 and TRBJ2-7, with TRBD2 identical over 10 bases. V was pared by 6 bases and J by 3 bases, with 8 bases of the junction left unmatched. This CDR3 comprises 15 residues. CDR1 is ENHRY, CDR2 SYGVKD, per germline. The CDR3, as DNA: TGTGCCATCAGATTTGGACTAGCGGAGGGCTACGAGCAGTACTTC. Amino acids: CAIRFGLAEGYEQYF.

This clonotype was observed at least ten times. The genes are TRBV6-1 and TRBJ2-1; TRBD2 matches 13 bases. The length of the CDR3 is 15 residues. V shed 10 bases and J 0 bases; nucleotides not matched to a gene: 3. Germline CDR1 MNHNS, CDR2 SASEGT. DNA of the CDR3: TGTGCCACCAGGACTAGCGGGAGCTCCTACAATGAGCAGTTCTTC. It codes for CATRTSGSSYNEQFF.

The J gene is TRBJ1-2, the V gene TRBV7-9, with a possible D match to TRBD1 (5 bases). Germline V gene data show CDR1 as SEHNR and CDR2 as FQNEAQ (reference sequence). CDR3 length equals 15 residues. Trimming stripped 0 bases from V and 4 bases from J, with 12 bases between. The CDR3 DNA is TGTGCCAGCAGCTTAGCGGGGGGGGACCGCTATGGCTACACCTTC. Translating it yields CASSLAGGDRYGYTF.

This clonotype appeared many times. The chain has TRBV15 and TRBJ2-7; TRBD2 agrees at 8 bases. CDR1 is LNHNV and CDR2 is YYDKDF in the germline V gene (reference sequence). This CDR3 is built from 15 residues. Trimming at V came to 2 bases and at J to 4 bases, leaving 7 bases not matched to a gene. In DNA, the CDR3 is TGTGCCACCAGCAGATCCGGGGGGGCCGGGTACGAGCAGTACTTC. It translates to CATSRSGGAGYEQYF.

This clonotype was counted at least ten times. The chain joins TRBV11-2 to TRBJ2-1; D is uncertain. The CDR3 extends over 11 amino acids. V shed 5 bases and J shed 8 bases, with 7 bases lying between them. Germline V CDR1 and CDR2: SGHAT, FQNNGV. For the CDR3, the DNA is TGTGCCAGCAGCATAATATATGAGCAGTTCTTC. This encodes CASSIIYEQFF.

In its sample, this clonotype was seen many times. The rearrangement uses TRBV5-1 and TRBJ2-3, with TRBD2 matching over 9 bases. Trimming took 3 bases from V and 4 from J; bases not matched to a gene: 9. The CDR3 runs to 16 residues. From germline, CDR1 is SGHRS and CDR2 YFSETQ. In DNA form, the CDR3 reads TGCGCCAGCAGCTCCCGGGCGGGGGGGCCGGCAGATACGCAGTATTTT. Translating it yields CASSSRAGGPADTQYF.

Comments on this clonotype: A single base separates this from a much larger clone, so it may be a read error. CDR3 amino acids: CASSQSNRGIGTGELFF. The CDR3 region has the DNA TGTGCCAGCAGTCAATCGAACAGGGGTATCGGCACCGGGGAGCTGTTTTTT. The V call is TRBV6-4, the J call TRBJ2-2; 7 positions agree with TRBD1. The CDR3 is 17 amino acids. V shed 5 bases and J 4 bases; nucleotides not matched to a gene: 13. Germline CDR1 reads MRHNA; CDR2 reads SNTAGT.

Many counts were recorded for this clonotype. The genes are TRBV5-8 and TRBJ1-6, with 9 positions matching TRBD1. V was clipped by 1 base and J by 7 bases; unmatched bases: 18. The CDR3 sequence is 20 residues long. Germline V gene lookup returns CDR1 SGHTS and CDR2 YDEGEE. The CDR3 reads CASSLFWGTGSESRNSPLHF. The CDR3 nucleotides are TGTGCCAGCAGCTTGTTCTGGGGGACAGGGAGTGAGTCAAGAAATTCACCCCTCCACTTT.

The rearrangement joins TRBV6-1 to TRBJ1-2, with D perhaps matching TRBD1 (6 bases). The V gene's germline CDR1 is MNHNS and CDR2 SASEGT. Trimming took 6 bases from V and 8 from J, leaving 22 bases between them. This CDR3 contains 15 residues. The CDR3 sequence is CASSYGGGAQGGYTF. CDR3 sequence (DNA): TGTGCCAGCAGCTATGGGGGGGGGGCTCAAGGAGGCTACACCTTC.

The chain has TRBV20-1 and TRBJ1-1, with D uncertain. CDR3 length: 13 amino acids. Germline V gives CDR1 DFQATT, CDR2 SNEGSKA (reference sequence). This CDR3 is CSQRRVMNTEAFF. Here the CDR3 DNA reads TGCAGCCAAAGGAGGGTAATGAACACTGAAGCTTTCTTT.

This clonotype was detected ten times or more. The rearrangement uses TRBV7-9 and TRBJ2-1; the D gene could be TRBD1 or TRBD2 (6 bases each). Trimming stripped 6 bases from V and 4 bases from J, with 16 bases between. Germline V lookup: CDR1 SEHNR, CDR2 FQNEAQ (reference sequence). The CDR3 runs to 15 residues. The CDR3 loop reads CASSGQRGRYNEQFF. CDR3 DNA sequence: TGTGCCAGCAGTGGGCAGAGGGGGAGGTACAATGAGCAGTTCTTC.

The rearrangement links TRBV25-1 to TRBJ2-5; 10 nucleotides align to TRBD1. Germline CDR1 reads MGHDK; CDR2 reads SYGVNS. The CDR3 has 15 residues. Unmatched junction bases numbered 8, after V lost 5 bases and J lost 5 bases. The CDR3 nucleotides are TGTGCCAGCAGTCGCCTGACAGGGGGCCTGGAGACCCAGTACTTC. This codes for CASSRLTGGLETQYF.

Turning to this clonotype: The CDR3 does not end in the conserved phenylalanine or tryptophan, so this is likely a read error. The genes are TRBV7-8 and TRBJ2-1; D unclear. The CDR3 is 13 amino acids. Germline loops: CDR1 SGHVS, CDR2 FQNEAQ. The ends were cut back, 2 bases at V and 12 bases at J, with 14 bases in the middle. The CDR3 spells CASSLRLSDTQFL. As DNA, the CDR3 is TGTGCCAGCAGCTTACGTCTATCAGATACGCAGTTCCTC.

CDR3 sequence reads: CASSLAQSNEQFF. The CDR3 coding sequence is TGTGCCAGCAGCTTAGCGCAATCAAATGAGCAGTTCTTC. This chain links TRBV7-9 with TRBJ2-1; D unresolved. This CDR3 comprises 13 residues. Germline CDR1 and CDR2: SEHNR and FQNEAQ (reference sequence). V was pared by 0 bases and J by 7 bases, with 7 bases between. Full variable domain (outside the CDR3, taken from reference TRBV7-9 and TRBJ2-1): DTGVSQNPRHKITKRGQNVTFRCDPISEHNRLYWYRQTLGQGPEFLTYFQNEAQLEKSRLLSDRFSAERPKGSFSTLEIQRTEQGDSAMYLCASSLAQSNEQFFGPGTRLTVL.

This clonotype has more than one count but fewer than ten. The chain carries TRBV12-3 or TRBV12-4 and TRBJ1-5; D is ambiguous. V was pared by 3 bases and J by 11 bases, with 17 bases between. This CDR3 contains 14 residues. CDR3 amino acids: CASSLETSQETQHF. Here the CDR3 DNA reads TGTGCCAGCAGTTTGGAGACTAGCCAAGAGACCCAGCATTTT.